Presented here are 17 T cell receptor beta chains from one specimen sequenced in a study of vaccination and CD4 T cells after COVID-19. Stated treatment: approximately 11-day PBMC culture with coronavirus spike peptide pools or control peptides (ViraFEST assay). These receptors' targets are unknown. Scientists ran DNA taken from cultured CD4+ T cells through the Oncomine TCR Beta short-read assay for sequencing. TCRdb ran MiXCR on the PCR reads and lists one entry per CDR3 protein. This sample has about 21,000 distinct CDR3 sequences; 62% occur once, and the top ten carry roughly 23%. The sample consisted of CD4+ T cells from blood, cultured in vitro, taken before SARS-CoV-2 vaccination. The origin of the receptors is a human donor who received a COVID-19 vaccine.

V is TRBV7-9 and J is TRBJ2-1, with 8 bases that match TRBD1. Germline lookup yields CDR1 SEHNR and CDR2 FQNEAQ (reference sequence). The length of the CDR3 is 15 residues. The V gene end was trimmed by 3 bases and the J gene end by 7 bases; junction bases not matched to a gene: 8. In nucleotides, the CDR3 is TGTGCCAGCAGCTTGGAACGGACAGGGAAGAATGAGCAGTTCTTC. Its translation is CASSLERTGKNEQFF.

This clonotype was observed a few times. The chain employs TRBV2 and TRBJ1-1; D not certain. V gave up 8 bases and J gave up 4 bases, with 11 bases separating them. The CDR3 extends over 12 amino acids. Germline V gene sequence: CDR1 SNHLY, CDR2 FYNNEI. CDR3 in DNA: TGTGCCAGCCAACAGAGGCGCACTGAAGCTTTCTTT. Protein product: CASQQRRTEAFF.

The V call is TRBV15, the J call TRBJ2-5; perhaps D is TRBD1 or TRBD2 (6 bases each). Germline V CDR1 and CDR2: LNHNV, YYDKDF (reference sequence). CDR3 length: 16 amino acids. Trimming shortened V by 5 bases and J by 1 base, and 17 bases separated the two germline ends. The CDR3 DNA reads TGTGCCACCAGCCCCGGGGGCGAGGGGGGCCAAGAGACCCAGTACTTC. This translates into CATSPGGEGGQETQYF. The entire variable domain, with the rest obtained from reference TRBV15 and TRBJ2-5, is as follows: DAMVIQNPRYQVTQFGKPVTLSCSQTLNHNVMYWYQQKSSQAPKLLFHYYDKDFNNEADTPDNFQSRRPNTSFCFLDIRSPGLGDTAMYLCATSPGGEGGQETQYFGPGTRLLVL.

The chain employs TRBV10-3 and TRBJ2-7; no definite D call. The CDR3 contains 14 residues. Deletions cut 2 bases from V and 0 bases from J, with 8 bases between. Germline CDR1 ENHRY, CDR2 SYGVKD. CDR3 DNA sequence: TGTGCCATCAGTGAGCCCACTTTCTCCTACGAGCAGTACTTC. Translation: CAISEPTFSYEQYF.

This chain connects TRBV19 to TRBJ1-5; D not certain. The CDR3 length is 12 residues. V was pared by 5 bases and J by 0 bases, with 2 bases between. The germline gives CDR1 LNHDA, CDR2 SQIVND (reference sequence). This CDR3 reads CASSFSNQPQHF. In DNA, the CDR3 is TGTGCCAGTAGTTTTAGCAATCAGCCCCAGCATTTT.

The genes are TRBV2 and TRBJ1-1; 12 bases are shared with TRBD1. CDR1 and CDR2 from the germline V gene are SNHLY and FYNNEI. The CDR3 consists of 15 residues. J gave up 0 bases and V 8 bases, and 4 bases lay outside the gene matches. The CDR3 bases are TGTGCCAGCGCCCGGGACAGGGGGCTGAACACTGAAGCTTTCTTT. Encoded protein: CASARDRGLNTEAFF.

This chain links TRBV9 with TRBJ1-6; maybe TRBD1 (6 bases). Trimming removed 3 bases at V and 10 bases at J, with 17 bases between. Germline V gene lookup returns CDR1 SGDLS and CDR2 YYNGEE. CDR3 length: 15 residues. CDR3 sequence: CASSAVATGNSPLHF. The CDR3 nucleotides read TGTGCCAGCAGCGCAGTAGCAACAGGGAACTCACCCCTCCACTTT.

V gene TRBV20-1 combines with J gene TRBJ2-5; D possibly corresponds to TRBD1 (5 bases). This CDR3 is 14 amino acids long. Looked up from germline, CDR1 is DFQATT and CDR2 is SNEGSKA (reference sequence). Trimming removed 6 bases from V and 2 bases from J, with 16 bases in between. CDR3 loop: CSAPVAGLQETQYF. The CDR3 region has the DNA TGCAGTGCGCCGGTTGCAGGGCTTCAAGAGACCCAGTACTTC.

This clonotype was counted only a few times. The V call is TRBV24-1, the J call TRBJ2-3; D may match TRBD1 or TRBD2 (5 bases each). This CDR3 has 16 residues. Germline-derived CDR1 and CDR2 are KGHDR and SFDVKD. The V gene lost 3 bases and the J gene lost 0 bases, with 12 bases spanning the gap. The CDR3 sequence: CATSDPRDQSTDTQYF. In DNA form, the CDR3 reads TGTGCCACCAGTGATCCCCGGGACCAAAGCACAGATACGCAGTATTTT.

V gene TRBV7-9 combines with J gene TRBJ2-7; D possibly corresponds to TRBD2 (5 bases). Germline-derived CDR1 and CDR2 are SEHNR and FQNEAQ (reference sequence). The CDR3 has 15 residues. V was trimmed by 5 bases and J by 6 bases, leaving 20 bases between them. CDR3: CASSLRVTREGEQYF. In DNA form, the CDR3 reads TGTGCCAGCAGCCTCCGGGTAACGAGAGAGGGCGAGCAGTACTTC.

The chain employs TRBV6-1 and TRBJ1-1; D gene uncertain. The CDR3 loop spans 14 amino acids. The V and J ends lost 6 bases and 3 bases respectively, with 14 bases between them. Germline CDR1 and CDR2: MNHNS and SASEGT. The CDR3 DNA follows: TGTGCCAGCAGCAACATGCCAACAGACACTGAAGCTTTCTTT. As protein: CASSNMPTDTEAFF.

The V gene is TRBV11-3, the J gene TRBJ2-7; 8 nucleotides agree with TRBD2. The CDR3 sequence is 16 residues long. The V gene end was trimmed by 2 bases and the J gene end by 6 bases; junction bases not matched to a gene: 12. The germline gives CDR1 SGHNT, CDR2 YENEEA. CDR3 region: CASSLRRTSFTLEQYF. CDR3 in DNA: TGTGCCAGCAGCTTAAGGAGGACTAGCTTTACCCTCGAGCAGTACTTC.

This clonotype was detected only once. The CDR3 sequence: CASSPGEYSYEQYF. The CDR3 bases are TGTGCCAGCAGCCCGGGGGAATACTCCTACGAGCAGTACTTC. V is TRBV6-1 and J is TRBJ2-7, with a possible D match to TRBD2 (6 bases). The CDR3 sequence is 14 residues long. The ends were cut back, 6 bases at V and 0 bases at J, with 12 bases in the middle. Germline CDR1 reads MNHNS; CDR2 reads SASEGT.

The chain recombines TRBV15 with TRBJ2-1; 9 bases agree with TRBD2. The J segment lost 5 bases and the V segment lost 0 bases, leaving 5 bases of the junction unmatched. Germline V gene sequence: CDR1 LNHNV, CDR2 YYDKDF (reference sequence). CDR3 length: 16 amino acids. CDR3 sequence (DNA): TGTGCCACCAGCAGAGATCTAAGCGGGGGGAACAATGAGCAGTTCTTC. Its translation: CATSRDLSGGNNEQFF.

The chain joins TRBV4-2 to TRBJ2-2, with D tentatively TRBD2 (5 bases). This CDR3 spans 15 amino acids. V was shortened by 5 bases and J by 1 base, with 11 bases between the two germline ends. Germline CDR1 LGHNA, CDR2 YNFKEQ. The CDR3, as DNA: TGTGCCAGCAGCACGGGAAACAGGAACACCGGGGAGCTGTTTTTT. Translation: CASSTGNRNTGELFF.

The V and J genes are TRBV25-1 and TRBJ1-1; possible D gene TRBD1, 5 bases. Trimming removed 4 bases from V and 2 bases from J, with 8 bases in between. CDR1 and CDR2 (germline): MGHDK, SYGVNS. The CDR3 totals 13 residues. For the CDR3, the DNA is TGTGCCAGCAGTGGCGGGGGTAACACTGAAGCTTTCTTT. Translated: CASSGGGNTEAFF.

V is TRBV10-3 and J is TRBJ2-6; D possibly corresponds to TRBD1 (6 bases). CDR1 ENHRY and CDR2 SYGVKD come from the germline V gene. V was cut by 3 bases and J by 0 bases, with 12 bases left in between. The CDR3 totals 17 residues. The CDR3 DNA is TGTGCCATCAGTGACCCCGGACAGAGCTCTGGGGCCAACGTCCTGACTTTC. This translates into CAISDPGQSSGANVLTF.